This T cell receptor (beta chain) was sequenced in a study of patients and donors after allogeneic stem cell transplantation. TCRdb reprocessed the RT-PCR reads with MiXCR, giving one entry per CDR3 protein. The sample yields over 200,000 distinct CDR3 sequences, 38% seen once. The CDR3 consists of 15 residues. Germline CDR1 SGHRS, CDR2 YFSETQ. V was shortened by 4 bases and J by 4 bases, with 14 bases between the two germline ends. The specimen sequenced was blood, either unsorted or a sorted T cell fraction (not recorded which). The TCR was taken from a human donor who was either an allogeneic HSCT recipient or a stem cell or donor lymphocyte infusion donor (not recorded which). It is not recorded whose cells these are; they may come from a transplant donor. The chain has TRBV5-1 and TRBJ2-2; possible D gene TRBD1, 6 bases. The CDR3 region is CASSGRQVSTGELFF. CDR3 nucleotides: TGCGCCAGCAGCGGACGACAGGTTTCCACCGGGGAGCTGTTTTTT.